Listed here are 4 T cell receptor beta chains from one sample, sequenced in a study of cytomegalovirus exposure and HLA in healthy donors. PCR was performed using 60 Vbeta and 13 Jbeta primers. Some clones are missing from TCRdb's copy, which holds only in-frame ones; the method was immunoSEQ multiplex PCR. Of around 160,000 clones in the sample, around 77% were seen once. Sequencing was performed on PBMCs. Source of these receptors: a woman aged 35 to 49 in good health and CMV-seropositive.

This sequence joins TRBV6-1 and TRBJ2-7, with 9 bases matching TRBD1. Germline CDR1 MNHNS, CDR2 SASEGT. The J segment lost 4 bases and the V segment lost 9 bases, leaving 10 bases of the junction unmatched. This CDR3 has 14 residues. The CDR3 DNA is TGTGCCAGTGATATTGGACAGGGGAATTACGAGCAGTACTTC. Protein product: CASDIGQGNYEQYF.

The rearrangement links TRBV6-5 to TRBJ1-6; possibly TRBD1 for D (5 bases). This CDR3 comprises 14 residues. The germline V gene has CDR1 MNHEY and CDR2 SVGAGI. Trimming took 0 bases from V and 9 from J, leaving 9 bases between them. This CDR3 is CASSYSGGGSPLHF. The CDR3 coding sequence is TGTGCCAGCAGTTACTCGGGGGGAGGTTCACCCCTCCACTTT.

CDR3: CASSRKGEGLSEKLFF. Written as DNA, the CDR3 is TGTGCCAGCAGCCGGAAGGGCGAGGGTTTATCTGAAAAACTGTTTTTT. The V and J genes are TRBV5-6 and TRBJ1-4; the D is unclear. The CDR3 is made up of 16 amino acids. Germline loops: CDR1 SGHDT, CDR2 YYEEEE. V lost 4 bases, J lost 7 bases, and 20 bases lay in between.

The chain uses TRBV4-1 and TRBJ2-5; tentative D call: TRBD2 (5 bases). The CDR3 is 16 residues long. From germline, CDR1 is MGHRA and CDR2 YSYEKL. V was clipped by 2 bases and J by 1 base, with 14 bases between them. As DNA, the CDR3 is TGCGCCAGCAGCCAACTAGGGATTAGCGTCCAAGAGACCCAGTACTTC. It encodes CASSQLGISVQETQYF.